This T cell receptor beta chain comes out of a study of Graves' ophthalmopathy and Graves' hyperthyroidism. Overall study context: There was a collection of peripheral blood at initial diagnosis, before any treatment. Study-level results: An 81.08% specificity and around 90% sensitivity were achieved by a 13-signature model that separated ophthalmopathy from stable hyperthyroidism.

The CDR3 extends over 17 amino acids. Germline V gene sequence: CDR1 LGHNA, CDR2 YNFKEQ. Trimming at V came to 3 bases and at J to 0 bases, leaving 5 bases not matched to a gene. About this clonotype: The target antigen is unknown.

Amplified TCR beta CDR3 regions were obtained using RNA transcripts as template. First-round RT-PCR relied on HTBI primers, and a second-round multiplex PCR came next. TCRdb recomputed calls from the multiplex PCR reads with MiXCR, one row per CDR3 protein. The sample records around 670,000 distinct CDR3 sequences, 40% being singletons. As diagnostic evidence, clinical symptoms, serum thyroxine, TRAb, thyroid ultrasound and orbital computed tomography were relied upon. The sequencing sample was made of peripheral blood. The TCR originated in an adult man with Graves' ophthalmopathy. J is TRBJ2-2 and V is TRBV4-2; TRBD1 matches 9 bases. The CDR3 spells CASSQITGGSNTGELFF. The CDR3 DNA reads TGTGCCAGCAGCCAGATTACAGGGGGCTCGAACACCGGGGAGCTGTTTTTT.